The present T cell receptor (beta chain) was sequenced within a study of cytomegalovirus exposure and HLA in healthy donors. Use of 60 Vbeta and 13 Jbeta primers characterized the PCR. This table comes from immunoSEQ multiplex PCR, and its TCRdb copy is limited to in-frame clones, with some not included. The sample has about 170,000 clones, around three quarters seen once. The length of the CDR3 is 19 residues. Germline CDR1 is MGHRA and CDR2 is YSYEKL. V lost 0 bases, J lost 0 bases, and 17 bases lay in between. Healthy donors of bone marrow made up the group. As for this clone: Its cognate antigen is unknown.

Findings and limits, study-wide: Certain sequence variants were highly shared and formed a cluster, and this cluster was likely a sequencing artifact. In presence/absence analyses, roughly uniform sequencing depth across donors was assumed. Later on, a genetic analysis was performed. It linked a missense variant in DCLRE1C with V- and J-gene trimming of TCR beta.

J is TRBJ2-2 and V is TRBV4-1; a possible D gene is TRBD2 (6 bases). Source material: PBMCs. This clonotype was sampled from a woman in her thirties in good health and CMV-seropositive. This CDR3 reads CASSQDRAAVAANTGELFF. CDR3 DNA sequence: TGCGCCAGCAGCCAAGATCGGGCCGCCGTAGCGGCGAACACCGGGGAGCTGTTTTTT.